Included here is one T cell receptor (beta chain) sequence, with context. Original data processing: It was from reference gene primer amplification that nucleated cell counts were estimated. Using immunoSEQ multiplex PCR, the repertoire was profiled, and TCRdb retains in-frame clones only, with some absent. That table gives V, J and clone size, and the DNA gave D and trimming. The table includes roughly 140,000 clones, around 80% detected once. These data originate in a study of blood T cell repertoires in COVID-19. About the research overall: Italy, Spain and the United States were the sources of the convalescent and acute COVID-19 samples. T cells, B-cell-depleted T cells, or PBMCs provided the cDNA or gDNA that served as material.

V was pared by 3 bases and J by 6 bases, with 11 bases of the junction left unmatched. In germline, CDR1 is GTSNPN, CDR2 SVGIG (reference sequence). This CDR3 has 15 residues. The sequenced sample was peripheral blood. The chain joins TRBV30 to TRBJ1-5; 7 positions match TRBD1. This TCR came from a woman in her sixties with acute or convalescent COVID-19. The CDR3 DNA is TGTGCCTGGAGCCGGGCCGGGCAGGGGGTTCAGCCCCAGCATTTT. Its translation is CAWSRAGQGVQPQHF.